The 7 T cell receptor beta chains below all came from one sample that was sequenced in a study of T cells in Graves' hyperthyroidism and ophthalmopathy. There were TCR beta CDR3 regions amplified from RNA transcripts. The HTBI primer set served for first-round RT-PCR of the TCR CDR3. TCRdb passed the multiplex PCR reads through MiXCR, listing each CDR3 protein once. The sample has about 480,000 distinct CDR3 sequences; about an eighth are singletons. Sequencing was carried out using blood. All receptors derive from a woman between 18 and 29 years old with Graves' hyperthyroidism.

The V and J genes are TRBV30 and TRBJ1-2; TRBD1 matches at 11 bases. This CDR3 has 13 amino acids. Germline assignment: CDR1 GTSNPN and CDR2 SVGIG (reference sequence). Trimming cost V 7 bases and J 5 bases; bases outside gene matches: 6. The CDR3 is CASSGTGGYGYTF. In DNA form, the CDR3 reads TGTGCCTCCTCCGGGACAGGGGGATATGGCTACACCTTC.

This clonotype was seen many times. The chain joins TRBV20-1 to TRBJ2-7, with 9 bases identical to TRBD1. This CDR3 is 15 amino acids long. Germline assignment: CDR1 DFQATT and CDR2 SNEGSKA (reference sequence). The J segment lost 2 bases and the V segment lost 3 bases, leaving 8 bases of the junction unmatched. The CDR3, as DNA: TGCAGTGCTAGGACCGTGGGACAGGGTCCCTACGAGCAGTACTTC. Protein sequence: CSARTVGQGPYEQYF.

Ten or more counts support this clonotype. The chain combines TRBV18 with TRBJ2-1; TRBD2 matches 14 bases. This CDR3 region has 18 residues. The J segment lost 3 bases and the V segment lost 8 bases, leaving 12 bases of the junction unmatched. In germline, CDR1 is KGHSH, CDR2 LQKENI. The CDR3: CASLTGTSGSRNYNEQFF. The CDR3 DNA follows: TGTGCCAGCCTCACCGGGACTAGCGGGAGTAGGAACTACAATGAGCAGTTCTTC.

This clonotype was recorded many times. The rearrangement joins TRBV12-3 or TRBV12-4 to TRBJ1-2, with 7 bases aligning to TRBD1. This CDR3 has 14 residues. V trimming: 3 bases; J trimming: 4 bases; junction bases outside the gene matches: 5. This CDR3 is CASSFRGMGYGYTF. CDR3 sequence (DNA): TGTGCCAGCAGTTTCAGGGGGATGGGCTATGGCTACACCTTC.

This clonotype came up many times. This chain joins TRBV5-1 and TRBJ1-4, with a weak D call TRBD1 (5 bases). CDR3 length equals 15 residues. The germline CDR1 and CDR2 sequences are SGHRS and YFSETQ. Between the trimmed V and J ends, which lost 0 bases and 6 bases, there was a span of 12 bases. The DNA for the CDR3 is TGCGCCAGCAGCTTGGCCGACCGGGACGATGAAAAACTGTTTTTT. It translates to CASSLADRDDEKLFF. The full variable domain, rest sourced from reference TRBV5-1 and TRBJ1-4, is KAGVTQTPRYLIKTRGQQVTLSCSPISGHRSVSWYQQTPGQGLQFLFEYFSETQRNKGNFPGRFSGRQFSNSRSEMNVSTLELGDSALYLCASSLADRDDEKLFFGSGTQLSVL.

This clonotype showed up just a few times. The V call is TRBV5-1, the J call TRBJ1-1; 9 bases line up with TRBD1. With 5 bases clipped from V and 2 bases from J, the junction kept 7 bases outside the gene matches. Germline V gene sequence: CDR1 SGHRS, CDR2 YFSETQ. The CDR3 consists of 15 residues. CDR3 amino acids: CASRPGTGFNTEAFF. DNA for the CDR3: TGCGCCAGCAGGCCCGGGACAGGGTTCAACACTGAAGCTTTCTTT.

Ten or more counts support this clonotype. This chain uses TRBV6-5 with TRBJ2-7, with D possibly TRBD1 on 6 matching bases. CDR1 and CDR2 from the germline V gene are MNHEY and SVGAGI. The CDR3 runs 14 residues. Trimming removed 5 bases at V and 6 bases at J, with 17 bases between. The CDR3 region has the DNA TGTGCCAGCAGTCCCGGGACACTTTGGGGCGAGCAGTACGTC. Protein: CASSPGTLWGEQYV.